What follows are 32 T cell receptor beta chains derived from one specimen sequenced in a study of blood T cell repertoires in COVID-19. Data came from immunoSEQ multiplex PCR; TCRdb stores just in-frame clones and leaves some out. Among just under 150,000 clones, about nine tenths were seen once, and the ten largest hold around 1.6%. The material sequenced was peripheral blood. The receptors shown here come from a human donor in a cohort sampled during active COVID-19.

The V gene is TRBV7-2, the J gene TRBJ1-1, with 8 bases matching TRBD1. There are 14 residues in the CDR3. V was pared by 3 bases and J by 5 bases, with 5 bases of the junction left unmatched. Germline values: CDR1 SGHTA, CDR2 FQGNSA. Here the CDR3 reads CASSFRGRMTEAFF. CDR3 nucleotides: TGTGCCAGCAGCTTCAGGGGGCGGATGACTGAAGCTTTCTTT.

This sequence joins TRBV4-2 and TRBJ2-2, with 9 bases matching TRBD2. CDR3 length: 16 residues. Losses at the gene ends were 1 base for V and 4 bases for J; bases not matched to a gene: 4. The germline V gene has CDR1 LGHNA and CDR2 YNFKEQ. CDR3 region: CASSQASGGPTGELFF. The CDR3, as DNA: TGTGCCAGCAGCCAAGCGAGCGGGGGGCCCACCGGGGAGCTGTTTTTT.

This clone has more than one count but fewer than ten. The chain recombines TRBV12-3 or TRBV12-4 with TRBJ1-5, with 7 bases aligning to TRBD1. This CDR3 contains 13 residues. V shed 6 bases, J shed 7 bases, and the junction held 6 bases outside the gene matches. CDR3 in DNA: TGTGCCAGCAGGGGACAGCGGCACCAGCCCCAGCATTTT. Amino acids: CASRGQRHQPQHF.

The chain links TRBV19 to TRBJ1-1, with 9 bases aligning to TRBD1. The ends lost 3 bases at V and 6 bases at J; junction bases unmatched: 8. The CDR3 length is 15 residues. Germline CDR1 and CDR2: LNHDA and SQIVND (reference sequence). The CDR3 nucleotides read TGTGCCAGTAGTATCTCCGGGACAGGGAGGGCTGAAGCTTTCTTT. Translation: CASSISGTGRAEAFF. The whole variable domain, filled in from reference TRBV19 and TRBJ1-1, reads DGGITQSPKYLFRKEGQNVTLSCEQNLNHDAMYWYRQDPGQGLRLIYYSQIVNDFQKGDIAEGYSVSREKKESFPLTVTSAQKNPTAFYLCASSISGTGRAEAFFGQGTRLTVV.

The V call is TRBV7-2, the J call TRBJ2-1, with a weak D call TRBD1 (7 bases). There are 14 residues in the CDR3. Trimming left V 5 bases short and J 2 bases short, with 10 bases between. CDR1 is SGHTA and CDR2 is FQGNSA in the germline V gene. The DNA for the CDR3 is TGTGCCAGCAGCCCAGGGGGGCCCTACAATGAGCAGTTCTTC. Translating gives CASSPGGPYNEQFF.

The rearrangement uses TRBV5-8 and TRBJ2-1; 7 bases fit TRBD2. This CDR3 has 15 residues. Germline V gene data show CDR1 as SGHTS and CDR2 as YDEGEE. V was clipped by 0 bases and J by 8 bases; unmatched bases: 8. CDR3 in amino acids: CASSLVRGDVHEQFF. The CDR3 region has the DNA TGTGCCAGCAGCTTGGTCCGGGGGGACGTCCATGAGCAGTTCTTC.

This clone was recorded once. V and J are TRBV3-1 (or the pseudogene TRBV3-2) and TRBJ2-3; 12 positions match TRBD2. The length of the CDR3 is 18 residues. Germline V gene lookup returns CDR1 LGHDT and CDR2 YNNKEL (reference sequence). Losses at the gene ends were 0 bases for V and 7 bases for J; bases not matched to a gene: 11. This CDR3 reads CASSQDGASGGAVNTQYF. The DNA of the CDR3 is TGTGCCAGCAGCCAAGATGGGGCTAGCGGGGGGGCAGTGAATACGCAGTATTTT.

J is TRBJ1-5 and V is TRBV15; D is possibly TRBD1 (6 bases). This CDR3 has 17 residues. The germline gives CDR1 LNHNV, CDR2 YYDKDF (reference sequence). V was cut by 1 base and J by 5 bases, with 18 bases left in between. For the CDR3, the DNA is TGTGCCACCAGCAGAGGTGGAGGGGGGGACCCTGATCAGCCCCAGCATTTT. Translation gives CATSRGGGGDPDQPQHF.

V gene TRBV24-1 combines with J gene TRBJ1-4; no definite D call. Looked up from germline, CDR1 is KGHDR and CDR2 is SFDVKD. V lost 0 bases to trimming and J lost 0 bases, with 13 bases between them. This CDR3 comprises 18 residues. The chain's CDR3 is CATSDLSSSPATNEKLFF. The CDR3 DNA sequence: TGTGCCACCAGTGATTTGTCTAGTTCGCCCGCAACTAATGAAAAACTGTTTTTT.

The J gene is TRBJ2-7, the V gene TRBV4-1; 7 nucleotides agree with TRBD2. V trimming: 1 base; J trimming: 2 bases; junction bases outside the gene matches: 5. This CDR3 contains 15 residues. Germline-derived CDR1 and CDR2 are MGHRA and YSYEKL. CDR3 nucleotide sequence: TGCGCCAGCAGCCAAGCCTGGACTAGAACCTACGAGCAGTACTTC. Amino acid sequence: CASSQAWTRTYEQYF.

The chain joins TRBV5-4 to TRBJ1-1; D unresolved. The CDR3 totals 15 residues. Germline lookup yields CDR1 SGHNT and CDR2 YYREEE (reference sequence). V shed 0 bases and J shed 1 base, with 10 bases lying between them. In DNA form, the CDR3 reads TGTGCCAGCAGCTTGGTCAGGCCTGAGAACACTGAAGCTTTCTTT. It codes for CASSLVRPENTEAFF.

The table lists this clone with a few counts. V gene TRBV9 combines with J gene TRBJ2-7; D may be TRBD1 (5 bases). Trimming left V 1 base short and J 0 bases short, with 8 bases between. The CDR3 extends over 14 amino acids. Germline lookup yields CDR1 SGDLS and CDR2 YYNGEE. CDR3: CASSVQGNSYEQYF. DNA of the CDR3: TGTGCCAGCAGCGTACAGGGTAACTCCTACGAGCAGTACTTC.

This clone was seen just once. The chain uses TRBV6-5 and TRBJ2-7, with D perhaps TRBD2 (5 bases). The CDR3 is 14 amino acids. V lost 3 bases and J 2 bases, leaving 11 bases between the germline ends. Germline values: CDR1 MNHEY, CDR2 SVGAGI. CDR3 DNA: TGTGCCAGCAGTTATGTGGGGAGTGCCTACGAGCAGTACTTC. This sequence encodes CASSYVGSAYEQYF.

This clone was seen a handful of times. The chain employs TRBV7-9 and TRBJ1-6; 7 nucleotides match TRBD1. The length of the CDR3 is 14 residues. Germline-derived CDR1 and CDR2 are SEHNR and FQNEAQ (reference sequence). V shed 5 bases and J 7 bases; nucleotides not matched to a gene: 5. CDR3: CASSQQGRNSPLHF. For the CDR3, the DNA is TGTGCCAGCAGCCAACAGGGGAGAAATTCACCCCTCCACTTT.

The chain couples TRBV9 to TRBJ2-7; 8 bases agree with TRBD1. CDR3 length equals 14 residues. Per the germline V gene, CDR1 is SGDLS and CDR2 is YYNGEE. V gave up 3 bases and J gave up 2 bases; unmatched junction bases: 4. The CDR3 DNA reads TGTGCCAGCAGCGAGGGACAGGCCACCTACGAGCAGTACTTC. Translating gives CASSEGQATYEQYF.

This clone was detected once. V gene TRBV5-6 combines with J gene TRBJ2-3; 9 nucleotides agree with TRBD1. Germline V CDR1 and CDR2: SGHDT, YYEEEE. This CDR3 is 15 amino acids long. Unmatched junction bases numbered 6, after V lost 4 bases and J lost 3 bases. The chain's CDR3 is CASSRDRERTDTQYF. CDR3 sequence (DNA): TGTGCCAGCAGCCGGGACAGGGAGAGGACAGATACGCAGTATTTT.

This rearrangement joins TRBV6-5 to TRBJ1-2, with D possibly being TRBD1 (5 bases). CDR1 and CDR2 from the germline V gene are MNHEY and SVGAGI. The ends were cut back, 8 bases at V and 0 bases at J, with 13 bases in the middle. The CDR3 extends over 14 amino acids. CDR3 bases: TGTGCCAGCGTCCTGCAGGGATCTAACTATGGCTACACCTTC. Translated: CASVLQGSNYGYTF.

This clone was counted between two and nine times. This chain joins TRBV7-2 and TRBJ2-1; 9 bases map to TRBD2. With V trimmed by 0 bases and J by 3 bases, 3 bases remained unmatched. The CDR3 runs to 16 residues. The germline CDR1 and CDR2 sequences are SGHTA and FQGNSA. CDR3 nucleotide sequence: TGTGCCAGCAGCTTAGCTAGCGGGGGATACTACAATGAGCAGTTCTTC. It is translated as CASSLASGGYYNEQFF.

The genes are TRBV3-1 (or the pseudogene TRBV3-2) and TRBJ2-3; tentatively, D is TRBD1 (6 bases). Trimming removed 6 bases from V and 4 bases from J, with 29 bases in between. The germline gives CDR1 LGHDT, CDR2 YNNKEL (reference sequence). The CDR3 contains 19 residues. CDR3 nucleotide sequence: TGTGCCAGCAGGGGAAGGGGGTGGGGACATTCTGTCGTTGCAGATACGCAGTATTTT. Protein: CASRGRGWGHSVVADTQYF.

The chain uses TRBV3-1 (or the pseudogene TRBV3-2) and TRBJ1-4; the D gene is possibly TRBD1 (5 bases). Germline CDR1 LGHDT, CDR2 YNNKEL (reference sequence). The CDR3 has 14 residues. Trimming took 3 bases from V and 2 from J, leaving 7 bases between them. In DNA form, the CDR3 reads TGTGCCAGCAGCCAGACAGCTACTAATGAAAAACTGTTTTTT. This gives the protein CASSQTATNEKLFF.

The chain carries TRBV7-2 and TRBJ1-1; 8 positions agree with TRBD1. CDR3 size: 13 residues. With V trimmed by 5 bases and J by 6 bases, 5 bases remained unmatched. The germline V gene encodes CDR1 SGHTA and CDR2 FQGNSA. In DNA form, the CDR3 reads TGTGCCAGCAGCCCGGACAGGGAAGCTGAAGCTTTCTTT. Translated, it gives CASSPDREAEAFF.

This rearrangement joins TRBV5-8 to TRBJ1-1; D is undetermined. This CDR3 spans 13 amino acids. V lost 4 bases and J 4 bases, leaving 11 bases between the germline ends. Per the germline V gene, CDR1 is SGHTS and CDR2 is YDEGEE. The CDR3 loop is CASSPWGGTEAFF. CDR3 coding DNA: TGTGCCAGCAGCCCCTGGGGAGGCACTGAAGCTTTCTTT.

The J gene is TRBJ2-3, the V gene TRBV2; 10 bases map to TRBD2. V gave up 8 bases and J gave up 0 bases; unmatched junction bases: 5. CDR3 length: 15 residues. Germline V gene lookup returns CDR1 SNHLY and CDR2 FYNNEI. Here the CDR3 reads CASPSGGTSTDTQYF. The CDR3 DNA sequence: TGTGCCAGCCCTAGCGGGGGAACCAGCACAGATACGCAGTATTTT.

V is TRBV14 and J is TRBJ2-7, with 8 bases lining up with TRBD2. The CDR3 covers 18 residues. The germline CDR1 and CDR2 sequences are SGHDN and FVKESK. V lost 0 bases, J lost 2 bases, and 12 bases stayed unmatched. The CDR3 reads CASSQEKWGSGAPYEQYF. For the CDR3, the DNA is TGTGCCAGCAGCCAAGAAAAGTGGGGTAGCGGGGCCCCCTACGAGCAGTACTTC.

This chain links TRBV9 with TRBJ1-2, with D tentatively TRBD1 (5 bases). Between the trimmed V and J ends, which lost 3 bases and 6 bases, there was a span of 18 bases. CDR1 and CDR2 from the germline V gene are SGDLS and YYNGEE. The CDR3 is 15 residues long. CDR3 sequence: CASSANQGRGNGYTF. CDR3 bases: TGTGCCAGCAGCGCCAATCAAGGGAGGGGAAATGGCTACACCTTC.

V and J are TRBV5-1 and TRBJ2-1, with 7 nucleotides matching TRBD1. The trim removed 4 bases at V and 7 bases at J, leaving 17 bases unmatched. Germline V gives CDR1 SGHRS, CDR2 YFSETQ. The CDR3 contains 17 residues. The CDR3 spells CASSPGGGQATLNEQFF. For the CDR3, the DNA is TGCGCCAGCAGCCCAGGGGGTGGTCAGGCTACCTTAAATGAGCAGTTCTTC. The full variable domain, its missing parts supplied by reference TRBV5-1 and TRBJ2-1, is KAGVTQTPRYLIKTRGQQVTLSCSPISGHRSVSWYQQTPGQGLQFLFEYFSETQRNKGNFPGRFSGRQFSNSRSEMNVSTLELGDSALYLCASSPGGGQATLNEQFFGPGTRLTVL.

V is TRBV10-3 and J is TRBJ2-3; 15 bases agree with TRBD2. Trimming cost V 7 bases and J 2 bases; bases outside gene matches: 13. The CDR3 spans 19 residues. CDR1 is ENHRY and CDR2 is SYGVKD in the germline V gene. The CDR3 bases are TGTGCCATCACCGGACCGGGACTAGCGGGGGGAAACCACACAGATACGCAGTATTTT. It yields the protein CAITGPGLAGGNHTDTQYF.

The J gene is TRBJ1-1, the V gene TRBV7-2; 9 bases map to TRBD1. This CDR3 comprises 9 residues. V was clipped by 11 bases and J by 11 bases; unmatched bases: 3. Per the germline V gene, CDR1 is SGHTA and CDR2 is FQGNSA. CDR3: CAVGQGAFF. CDR3 DNA sequence: TGTGCCGTTGGACAGGGGGCTTTCTTT.

In DNA, the CDR3 is TGTGCCAGCAGCCAGGCGGCGGGGGGCCTCTATGGCTACACCTTC. Encoded protein: CASSQAAGGLYGYTF. The V and J genes are TRBV7-8 and TRBJ1-2, with D tentatively TRBD1 (6 bases). The CDR3 is made up of 15 amino acids. Germline values: CDR1 SGHVS, CDR2 FQNEAQ. Trimming left V 5 bases short and J 4 bases short, with 17 bases between.

The chain couples TRBV3-1 (or the pseudogene TRBV3-2) to TRBJ2-3; 8 nucleotides line up with TRBD2. From germline, CDR1 is LGHDT and CDR2 YNNKEL (reference sequence). The junction had 10 bases not matched to a gene; V was cut back by 4 bases and J by 1 base. CDR3 length: 17 amino acids. The CDR3 sequence is CASSRNGGGPGTDTQYF. CDR3 sequence (DNA): TGTGCCAGCAGCCGAAACGGGGGGGGGCCGGGCACAGATACGCAGTATTTT.

A word on this clone: In the same sample, other DNA sequences code for this CDR3. V usage is TRBV5-5 and J usage is TRBJ2-6; TRBD2 matches 11 bases. Losses at the gene ends were 3 bases for V and 2 bases for J; bases not matched to a gene: 13. This CDR3 has 20 residues. Germline CDR1 is SGHKS and CDR2 is YYEKEE (reference sequence). The CDR3 spells CASSSRVSGTSGAGANVLTF. CDR3 DNA sequence: TGTGCCAGCAGCTCTCGGGTTTCTGGGACTAGCGGAGCTGGGGCCAACGTCCTGACTTTC.

This rearrangement joins TRBV6-1 to TRBJ1-1; D is unresolved. The CDR3 covers 12 residues. Deletions cut 2 bases from V and 11 bases from J, with 12 bases between. CDR1 MNHNS and CDR2 SASEGT come from the germline V gene. The DNA for the CDR3 is TGTGCCAGCAGTGAATCCGGGGTGATGGCTTTCTTT. This sequence encodes CASSESGVMAFF.